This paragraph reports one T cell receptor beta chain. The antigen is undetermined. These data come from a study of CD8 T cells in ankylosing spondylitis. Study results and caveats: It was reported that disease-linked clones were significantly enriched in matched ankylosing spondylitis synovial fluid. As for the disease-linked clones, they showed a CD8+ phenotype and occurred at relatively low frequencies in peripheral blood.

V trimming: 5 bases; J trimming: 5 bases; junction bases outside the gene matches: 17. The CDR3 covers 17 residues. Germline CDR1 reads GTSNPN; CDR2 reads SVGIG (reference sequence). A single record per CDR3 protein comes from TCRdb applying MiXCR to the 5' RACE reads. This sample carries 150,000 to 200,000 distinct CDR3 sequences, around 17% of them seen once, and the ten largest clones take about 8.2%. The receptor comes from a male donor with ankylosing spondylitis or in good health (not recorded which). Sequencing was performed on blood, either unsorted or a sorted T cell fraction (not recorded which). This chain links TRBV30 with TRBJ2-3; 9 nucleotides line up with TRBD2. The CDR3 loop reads CAWRAVLGLAGGDTQYF. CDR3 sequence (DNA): TGTGCCTGGCGCGCCGTGCTGGGACTAGCCGGCGGAGATACGCAGTATTTT. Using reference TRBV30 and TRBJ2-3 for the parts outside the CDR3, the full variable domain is SQTIHQWPATLVQPVGSPLSLECTVEGTSNPNLYWYRQAAGRGLQLLFYSVGIGQISSEVPQNLSASRPQDRQFILSSKKLLLSDSGFYLCAWRAVLGLAGGDTQYFGPGTRLTVL.